The T cell receptor (beta chain) under discussion was sequenced for a study of cytomegalovirus exposure and HLA in healthy donors. Turning to the study itself: Genetic ancestry analysis placed around 76% of the 398 donors that were genotyped in the Caucasian-associated cluster.

A multiplex PCR was run with 60 Vbeta primers and 13 Jbeta primers. TCRdb's copy holds only in-frame clones and misses some; the assay was immunoSEQ multiplex PCR. This table holds 90,000 to 110,000 clones, 12% found once. Trimming took off 6 bases at V and 10 bases at J, with 15 bases between the two ends. This CDR3 is built from 12 residues. In germline, CDR1 is MNHEY, CDR2 SVGAGI. This clone was counted only a few times. The sample comprised PBMCs. The TCR sequence derives from a man aged 35 to 55 in good health and CMV-seropositive. The chain combines TRBV6-5 with TRBJ1-1, with D perhaps TRBD1 (6 bases). CDR3 protein: CASRRLGGGAFF. The CDR3 region has the DNA TGTGCCAGCAGACGCTTAGGGGGGGGAGCTTTCTTT.